The rows below give T cell receptor beta chains drawn from one sample of a study of shared clonotypes between healthy human individuals. Sequencing was performed with immunoSEQ multiplex PCR; in TCRdb, only in-frame clones are kept and a portion is missing. The top ten hold approximately 1.6% of the sample, which has about 2.1 million clones, 80% to 95% seen once. The sequencing sample was made of naive CD8+ T cells from PBMCs. Source of these receptors: a man aged 18 to 35 in good health. Some clones in this sample may be carry-over from other donors' samples. Both conserved end residues are part of each CDR3. Each record gives: J gene, D gene, V gene, clone size, CDR3 protein, CDR3 DNA. D genes are given only for firm matches. Clone size, where shown, is once, few, many, or a class for clones that have expanded.

TRBJ2-7,-,TRBV9,-,CASSVGVQTYEQYF,TGTGCCAGCAGCGTAGGGGTACAGACCTACGAGCAGTACTTC
TRBJ1-5,TRBD1,TRBV28,few,CASSLYPGGLNQPQHF,TGTGCCAGCAGTTTATACCCAGGGGGCCTCAATCAGCCCCAGCATTTT
TRBJ2-3,TRBD2,TRBV10-3,-,CAISEFWTSGSTDTQYF,TGTGCCATCAGTGAGTTTTGGACTAGTGGTAGCACCGATACGCAGTATTTT
TRBJ1-2,TRBD1,TRBV13,-,CASSLGKGRGSGYGYTF,TGTGCCAGCAGCTTAGGGAAAGGCAGGGGGTCTGGCTATGGCTACACCTTC
TRBJ2-1,-,TRBV4-1,-,CASSQILAVDNEQFF,TGCGCCAGCAGCCAAATTTTAGCGGTGGACAATGAGCAGTTCTTC
TRBJ2-7,-,TRBV6-1,-,CASSEVRGYEQYF,TGTGCCAGCAGTGAAGTCAGAGGTTACGAGCAGTACTTC
TRBJ1-5,-,TRBV5-4,few,CASSLDRNQPQHF,TGTGCCAGCAGCCTGGACCGGAATCAGCCCCAGCATTTT
TRBJ2-2,-,TRBV19,-,CALIQANTGELFF,TGTGCCTTAATCCAGGCGAACACCGGGGAGCTGTTTTTT
TRBJ1-1,-,TRBV9,-,CASNRHKTDMNTEAFF,TGTGCCAGCAACAGGCATAAAACTGACATGAACACTGAAGCTTTCTTT
TRBJ2-1,-,TRBV28,-,CASSFLDEQFF,TGTGCCAGCAGTTTTCTGGATGAGCAGTTCTTC
TRBJ1-1,-,TRBV2,-,CASSAAEGGNTEAFF,TGTGCCAGCAGTGCGGCAGAGGGGGGGAACACTGAAGCTTTCTTT
TRBJ2-7,-,TRBV6-1,once,CASSTPGRSYEQYF,TGTGCCAGCAGTACCCCGGGACGGTCCTACGAGCAGTACTTC
TRBJ1-5,TRBD1,TRBV7-2,few,CASSLGQGVQPQHF,TGTGCCAGCAGCTTAGGACAGGGGGTTCAGCCCCAGCATTTT
TRBJ1-1,TRBD1,TRBV7-9,few,CASSPRQGPEAFF,TGTGCCAGCAGCCCAAGACAGGGCCCTGAAGCTTTCTTT
TRBJ2-3,-,TRBV11-2,-,CASSLDIITWRLHF,TGTGCCAGCAGCTTAGATATAATCACTTGGCGGTTGCATTTT
TRBJ1-3,-,TRBV19,-,CASSIRGAGNTIYF,TGTGCCAGTAGTATACGGGGCGCCGGAAACACCATATATTTT
TRBJ2-7,-,TRBV27,-,CASSLSRGYGEQYF,TGTGCCAGCAGTTTATCTAGGGGGTACGGTGAGCAGTACTTC
TRBJ1-5,TRBD1,TRBV28,few,CASRPDRSNQPQHF,TGTGCCAGCAGGCCGGACAGGTCGAATCAGCCCCAGCATTTT
TRBJ2-3,TRBD1,TRBV27,-,CASSYRGTLTDTQYF,TGTGCCAGCAGTTACAGGGGGACACTCACAGATACGCAGTATTTT
TRBJ2-1,-,TRBV30,-,CAWSVPTTGTYNEQFF,TGTGCCTGGAGTGTACCCACTACAGGGACCTACAATGAGCAGTTCTTC
TRBJ2-5,-,TRBV19,-,CASSILSGAETQYF,TGTGCCAGTAGTATCCTTTCCGGGGCAGAGACCCAGTACTTC
TRBJ2-7,TRBD2,TRBV9,-,CASSRETSGDYEQYF,TGTGCCAGCTCGAGGGAGACTAGCGGCGACTACGAGCAGTACTTC
TRBJ2-3,-,TRBV27,-,CASSSRDKADTQYF,TGTGCCAGCAGTTCCCGGGACAAGGCAGATACGCAGTATTTT
TRBJ1-2,TRBD1,TRBV9,-,CASSVQDRGDGNYGYTF,TGTGCCAGCAGCGTACAGGACAGGGGTGATGGTAACTATGGCTACACCTTC
TRBJ2-7,-,TRBV6-1,-,CASSVPAEQYF,TGTGCCAGCAGTGTTCCTGCCGAGCAGTACTTC
TRBJ1-1,-,TRBV19,-,CASSLWGARPFF,TGTGCCAGTAGTCTTTGGGGCGCCCGCCCTTTCTTT
TRBJ2-7,-,TRBV27,-,CASSSPGPAYEQYF,TGTGCCAGCAGTTCACCGGGGCCAGCATACGAGCAGTACTTC
TRBJ2-5,-,TRBV7-9,-,CASSLVGSQETQYF,TGTGCCAGCAGCTTAGTGGGGTCCCAAGAGACCCAGTACTTC
TRBJ1-3,-,TRBV27,-,CASRELSSGNTIYF,TGTGCCAGCAGGGAACTGAGCTCTGGAAACACCATATATTTT
TRBJ1-2,-,TRBV13,-,CASRKAYGYTF,TGTGCCAGCAGAAAAGCGTATGGCTACACCTTC
TRBJ1-3,-,TRBV9,-,CASSVDIRAGSGNTIYF,TGTGCCAGCAGCGTAGATATAAGGGCAGGCTCTGGAAACACCATATATTTT
TRBJ2-5,TRBD2,TRBV10-3,-,CAISESGLAGALKQETQYF,TGTGCCATCAGTGAATCCGGACTAGCGGGAGCGCTGAAGCAAGAGACCCAGTACTTC
TRBJ1-5,-,TRBV7-9,-,CASSLSQAGQPQHF,TGTGCCAGCAGCTTATCGCAGGCTGGTCAGCCCCAGCATTTT
TRBJ1-2,TRBD1,TRBV7-9,-,CASSENDRDPYGYTF,TGTGCCAGCAGCGAGAACGACAGGGATCCCTATGGCTACACCTTC
TRBJ2-1,-,TRBV11-2,-,CASSLGHLGAYYNEQFF,TGTGCCAGCAGCTTAGGGCACTTGGGAGCCTACTACAATGAGCAGTTCTTC
TRBJ2-3,TRBD2,TRBV4-1,-,CASSPRGGRVTDTQYF,TGCGCCAGCAGCCCTAGGGGCGGGAGGGTCACAGATACGCAGTATTTT
TRBJ2-5,-,TRBV7-9,-,CASSFNLRAGVQETQYF,TGTGCCAGCAGCTTTAACTTACGGGCAGGGGTACAAGAGACCCAGTACTTC